The 25 T cell receptor beta chains listed next were all sequenced from one sample in a study of blood T cell repertoires in COVID-19. Clones were sequenced by immunoSEQ multiplex PCR, and TCRdb holds only the in-frame ones, with some missing. The sample comprises around 300,000 clones, 75% to 95% of which are singletons, and about 6.8% rests with the top ten. The material sequenced was peripheral blood. Receptor source: a woman in her 30s with COVID-19, enrolled during active disease.

This clone was found once. V and J are TRBV4-1 and TRBJ2-7; D is possibly TRBD1 (5 bases). Germline CDR1 MGHRA, CDR2 YSYEKL. V lost 0 bases and J lost 6, with 12 bases in between. The CDR3 runs 14 residues. CDR3: CASSQEPGSPEQYF. The CDR3 nucleotides are TGCGCCAGCAGCCAAGAACCAGGGTCACCCGAGCAGTACTTC.

This clone has only a few counts. The chain is built from TRBV3-1 (or the pseudogene TRBV3-2) and TRBJ2-3, with a tentative D call TRBD2 (7 bases). The germline V gene has CDR1 LGHDT and CDR2 YNNKEL (reference sequence). Deletions cut 2 bases from V and 4 bases from J, with 13 bases between. This CDR3 region has 15 residues. DNA for the CDR3: TGTGCCAGCAGCCAACAAATAGGGGGGGCAGATACGCAGTATTTT. This encodes CASSQQIGGADTQYF.

This chain links TRBV5-1 with TRBJ2-2; TRBD1 agrees at 9 bases. With V trimmed by 0 bases and J by 5 bases, 14 bases remained unmatched. The CDR3 loop spans 19 amino acids. The germline V gene encodes CDR1 SGHRS and CDR2 YFSETQ. The CDR3 reads CASSLAGTGPGSRTGELFF. The CDR3 DNA is TGCGCCAGCAGCTTGGCTGGGACAGGGCCCGGGAGCAGAACCGGGGAGCTGTTTTTT. The full variable domain, completed using reference TRBV5-1 and TRBJ2-2, is KAGVTQTPRYLIKTRGQQVTLSCSPISGHRSVSWYQQTPGQGLQFLFEYFSETQRNKGNFPGRFSGRQFSNSRSEMNVSTLELGDSALYLCASSLAGTGPGSRTGELFFGEGSRLTVL.

This clone has only one observation. CDR3 DNA sequence: TGCAGTGCTAGACCCTCTAGGGAGCAGTACTTC. Protein sequence: CSARPSREQYF. The chain uses TRBV20-1 and TRBJ2-7; D not resolved. Germline CDR1 reads DFQATT; CDR2 reads SNEGSKA (reference sequence). This CDR3 contains 11 residues. Trimming removed 2 bases from V and 7 bases from J, with 9 bases in between.

The rearrangement joins TRBV11-2 to TRBJ1-2; 9 bases are shared with TRBD1. Trimming took 5 bases from V and 7 from J; bases not matched to a gene: 8. The CDR3 extends over 14 amino acids. The germline CDR1 and CDR2 sequences are SGHAT and FQNNGV. The CDR3 coding sequence is TGTGCCAGCAGCCACAGGACAGGGGATTTTGGCTACACCTTC. Amino acid sequence: CASSHRTGDFGYTF.

The rearrangement uses TRBV7-2 and TRBJ2-7; perhaps TRBD1 as D (6 bases). Per the germline V gene, CDR1 is SGHTA and CDR2 is FQGNSA. The V gene lost 4 bases and the J gene lost 5 bases, with 15 bases spanning the gap. This CDR3 contains 14 residues. The CDR3 region is CASSSHIGQNEQYF. The CDR3 DNA reads as TGTGCCAGCAGCTCCCACATCGGACAGAACGAGCAGTACTTC. Looking up the rest from reference TRBV7-2 and TRBJ2-7 gives the full variable domain: GAGVSQSPSNKVTEKGKDVELRCDPISGHTALYWYRQSLGQGLEFLIYFQGNSAPDKSGLPSDRFSAERTGGSVSTLTIQRTQQEDSAVYLCASSSHIGQNEQYFGPGTRLTVT.

V usage is TRBV5-4 and J usage is TRBJ2-4; 7 nucleotides line up with TRBD2. The V gene end was trimmed by 2 bases and the J gene end by 9 bases; junction bases not matched to a gene: 5. Germline V gene lookup returns CDR1 SGHNT and CDR2 YYREEE (reference sequence). This CDR3 has 13 amino acids. CDR3 coding DNA: TGTGCCAGCAGCTTCCGGGAGGCGGGCATTCAGTACTTC. Translation: CASSFREAGIQYF.

The V gene is TRBV7-9, the J gene TRBJ2-3; 10 nucleotides agree with TRBD2. The length of the CDR3 is 17 residues. Germline V gives CDR1 SEHNR, CDR2 FQNEAQ (reference sequence). J was trimmed by 0 bases and V by 1 base; bases with no gene match: 4. For the CDR3, the DNA is TGTGCCAGCAGCTTAGATGAGACTAGCGGGAGCACAGATACGCAGTATTTT. Its protein product is CASSLDETSGSTDTQYF. Combining the CDR3 with reference TRBV7-9 and TRBJ2-3 gives the whole variable domain DTGVSQNPRHKITKRGQNVTFRCDPISEHNRLYWYRQTLGQGPEFLTYFQNEAQLEKSRLLSDRFSAERPKGSFSTLEIQRTEQGDSAMYLCASSLDETSGSTDTQYFGPGTRLTVL.

This chain uses TRBV27 with TRBJ2-3, with unresolved D. The length of the CDR3 is 12 residues. CDR1 and CDR2 (germline): MNHEY, SMNVEV (reference sequence). Trimming left V 3 bases short and J 7 bases short, with 8 bases between. This chain's CDR3 is CASSFGSNTQYF. CDR3 nucleotides: TGTGCCAGCAGTTTCGGGTCTAATACGCAGTATTTT.

The CDR3 protein is CSVEGTSGSGTYEQYF. CDR3 DNA sequence: TGCAGCGTTGAAGGGACTAGCGGGAGTGGGACCTACGAGCAGTACTTC. The chain carries TRBV29-1 and TRBJ2-7, with 13 positions matching TRBD2. The CDR3 runs to 16 residues. Germline CDR1 and CDR2: SQVTM and ANQGSEA. V gave up 1 base and J gave up 2 bases; unmatched junction bases: 5.

V and J are TRBV11-2 and TRBJ2-1, with 9 bases fitting TRBD1. With 3 bases clipped from V and 7 bases from J, the junction kept 7 bases outside the gene matches. The V gene's germline CDR1 is SGHAT and CDR2 FQNNGV. The CDR3 sequence is 15 residues long. Here the CDR3 DNA reads TGTGCCAGCAGCTTGCGGGGACAGGGTGGGAATGAGCAGTTCTTC. Translation: CASSLRGQGGNEQFF. The full variable domain, rest sourced from reference TRBV11-2 and TRBJ2-1, is EAGVAQSPRYKIIEKRQSVAFWCNPISGHATLYWYQQILGQGPKLLIQFQNNGVVDDSQLPKDRFSAERLKGVDSTLKIQPAKLEDSAVYLCASSLRGQGGNEQFFGPGTRLTVL.

The V call is TRBV6-5, the J call TRBJ2-3; TRBD1 might be the D (6 bases). V was pared by 2 bases and J by 2 bases, with 11 bases between. Germline V gene sequence: CDR1 MNHEY, CDR2 SVGAGI. CDR3 size: 15 residues. In DNA, the CDR3 is TGTGCCAGCAGTTACCTGGGGGCCCACACAGATACGCAGTATTTT. It encodes CASSYLGAHTDTQYF.

The chain recombines TRBV5-4 with TRBJ2-1; 7 bases agree with TRBD1. The CDR3 contains 15 residues. Germline V lookup: CDR1 SGHNT, CDR2 YYREEE (reference sequence). V trimming: 2 bases; J trimming: 2 bases; junction bases outside the gene matches: 4. The CDR3 DNA reads TGTGCCAGCAGCTTCCCACAGGGGCCCTACAATGAGCAGTTCTTC. Its protein is CASSFPQGPYNEQFF.

The V gene is TRBV7-8, the J gene TRBJ2-3; TRBD1 might be the D (6 bases). This CDR3 has 16 residues. The germline V gene encodes CDR1 SGHVS and CDR2 FQNEAQ. V was trimmed by 9 bases and J by 0 bases, leaving 19 bases between them. The DNA of the CDR3 is TGTGCCAGTCGGGACGACAGGTCCCATAGCACAGATACGCAGTATTTT. Translating gives CASRDDRSHSTDTQYF.

The CDR3 coding sequence is TGTGCCAGCAGTCTAATTGGATGGGAGACTGAAGCTTTCTTT. Amino acid sequence: CASSLIGWETEAFF. The chain couples TRBV28 to TRBJ1-1, with D uncertain. Germline V gives CDR1 MDHEN, CDR2 SYDVKM. CDR3 length: 14 amino acids. With 5 bases removed from V and 5 bases from J, the gap between germline ends came to 15 bases.

This chain uses TRBV28 with TRBJ2-5; TRBD1 agrees at 7 bases. There are 14 residues in the CDR3. V dropped 3 bases and J dropped 2; count of bases not matched to a gene: 3. The V gene's germline CDR1 is MDHEN and CDR2 SYDVKM. CDR3: CASSFLDRQETQYF. DNA of the CDR3: TGTGCCAGCAGTTTTTTGGACAGGCAAGAGACCCAGTACTTC.

The chain has TRBV5-1 and TRBJ2-1; TRBD1 agrees at 11 bases. The ends lost 4 bases at V and 4 bases at J; junction bases unmatched: 4. The CDR3 is 15 residues long. Germline CDR1 SGHRS, CDR2 YFSETQ. CDR3 DNA: TGCGCCAGCAGCGAGGGGACAGGGGGATACAATGAGCAGTTCTTC. Encoded protein: CASSEGTGGYNEQFF.

The chain joins TRBV2 to TRBJ1-2, with a tentative D call TRBD1 (6 bases). Germline CDR1 SNHLY, CDR2 FYNNEI. The CDR3 runs to 14 residues. Trimming took off 2 bases at V and 6 bases at J, with 13 bases between the two ends. This chain's CDR3 is CASSENRVKDGYTF. CDR3 bases: TGTGCCAGCAGTGAAAACAGGGTAAAAGATGGCTACACCTTC.

The chain uses TRBV7-6 and TRBJ2-5; perhaps TRBD1 as D (6 bases). Germline V lookup: CDR1 SGHVS, CDR2 FNYEAQ. This CDR3 has 14 residues. V was pared by 4 bases and J by 5 bases, with 14 bases between. CDR3 DNA sequence: TGTGCCAGCAGCTCCTTAACAGGGAAGGAGACCCAGTACTTC. This encodes CASSSLTGKETQYF.

In nucleotides, the CDR3 is TGTGCCAGCAGCTTTCATTGGGGACAGGGAGGTTCACCCCTCCACTTT. Translation gives CASSFHWGQGGSPLHF. The chain is built from TRBV7-9 and TRBJ1-6; 9 nucleotides agree with TRBD1. The length of the CDR3 is 16 residues. The junction had 9 bases not matched to a gene; V was cut back by 3 bases and J by 9 bases. CDR1 and CDR2 from the germline V gene are SEHNR and FQNEAQ (reference sequence).

V usage is TRBV2 and J usage is TRBJ1-6; 8 nucleotides match TRBD1. The length of the CDR3 is 15 residues. V lost 3 bases, J lost 8 bases, and 6 bases stayed unmatched. Germline CDR1 reads SNHLY; CDR2 reads FYNNEI. Written as DNA, the CDR3 is TGTGCCAGCAGTGATGAGGCAGGGGGCGATTCACCCCTCCACTTT. Translation: CASSDEAGGDSPLHF.

The chain couples TRBV6-5 to TRBJ1-1; 7 bases line up with TRBD1. In germline, CDR1 is MNHEY, CDR2 SVGAGI. Trimming removed 4 bases from V and 6 bases from J; junction bases left unmatched: 8. The CDR3 is made up of 14 amino acids. CDR3 coding DNA: TGTGCCAGCAGTTTGGGGACAGCAAGGGCTGAAGCTTTCTTT. Its protein is CASSLGTARAEAFF.

The chain is built from TRBV27 and TRBJ2-7; 8 bases agree with TRBD1. Per the germline V gene, CDR1 is MNHEY and CDR2 is SMNVEV (reference sequence). The V segment lost 4 bases and the J segment 6 bases; nucleotides outside the gene matches: 5. The CDR3 contains 13 residues. In DNA, the CDR3 is TGTGCCAGCAGTTCGGGACAGGCAATCGAGCAGTACTTC. Protein sequence: CASSSGQAIEQYF.

The chain recombines TRBV6-2 or TRBV6-3 with TRBJ2-1, with D perhaps TRBD2 (5 bases). In germline, CDR1 is MNHEY, CDR2 SVGEGT. V lost 5 bases, J lost 4 bases, and 6 bases lay in between. This CDR3 spans 12 amino acids. The CDR3 reads CASSSGYNEQFF. The CDR3 nucleotides are TGTGCCAGCAGTAGCGGTTACAATGAGCAGTTCTTC.

The chain couples TRBV6-2 or TRBV6-3 to TRBJ2-2, with TRBD2 identical over 8 bases. The CDR3 contains 17 residues. Trimming cost V 4 bases and J 0 bases; bases outside gene matches: 7. CDR1 MNHEY and CDR2 SVGEGT come from the germline V gene. DNA of the CDR3: TGTGCCAGCAGTTTAATCCTAGCGGGTGCGAACACCGGGGAGCTGTTTTTT. It encodes CASSLILAGANTGELFF.